The 9 T cell receptor beta chains reported below all come from one sample, sequenced in a study of STAT5B mutations in CD4+ large granular lymphocyte leukemia. The assay was immunoSEQ multiplex PCR, and TCRdb's table has in-frame clones only and misses some. The sample lists fewer than 40,000 clones, roughly 89% occurring once. Sequencing was performed on CD4+ T cells from blood buffy coats. Receptors were obtained from a human donor in good health.

This clone was picked up one time. This chain connects TRBV4-2 to TRBJ2-7, with D perhaps TRBD1 (6 bases). There are 15 residues in the CDR3. V was cut by 4 bases and J by 3 bases, with 16 bases left in between. Germline V gene lookup returns CDR1 LGHNA and CDR2 YNFKEQ. This CDR3 is CASSLVGGRDYEQYF. The DNA for the CDR3 is TGTGCCAGCAGCCTTGTAGGGGGTCGGGACTACGAGCAGTACTTC.

This sequence joins TRBV15 and TRBJ2-2; 8 bases align to TRBD2. The CDR3 contains 15 residues. CDR1 and CDR2 (germline): LNHNV, YYDKDF (reference sequence). V lost 1 base to trimming and J lost 4 bases; unmatched junction nucleotides: 2. The CDR3 nucleotides are TGTGCCACCAGCAGAGCTCTAGCGGGCACCGGGGAGCTGTTTTTT. Protein sequence: CATSRALAGTGELFF.

The gene calls are TRBV15 and TRBJ2-3, with 7 nucleotides matching TRBD1. There are 15 residues in the CDR3. Losses at the gene ends were 3 bases for V and 2 bases for J; bases not matched to a gene: 5. Germline values: CDR1 LNHNV, CDR2 YYDKDF (reference sequence). The CDR3 region has the DNA TGTGCCACCAGCAGCAGGGGGTGGATCACAGATACGCAGTATTTT. It is translated as CATSSRGWITDTQYF.

The chain is built from TRBV5-1 and TRBJ2-3, with TRBD2 as a possible D gene (5 bases). The CDR3 is made up of 13 amino acids. V lost 0 bases and J 6 bases, leaving 8 bases between the germline ends. CDR1 is SGHRS, CDR2 YFSETQ, per germline. CDR3 nucleotide sequence: TGCGCCAGCAGCTTGGCCCGCGGGGATACGCAGTATTTT. This sequence encodes CASSLARGDTQYF.

The J gene is TRBJ2-4, the V gene TRBV6-1, with D unresolved. The CDR3 contains 14 residues. The V end lost 4 bases, the J end lost 0 bases, and 7 bases lay between the germline ends. Per germline, CDR1 MNHNS and CDR2 SASEGT. The CDR3 DNA is TGTGCCAGCAGTGCCGACGTAGCCAAAAACATTCAGTACTTC. Translating it yields CASSADVAKNIQYF.

V is TRBV4-1 and J is TRBJ2-1; D ambiguous. Germline V gives CDR1 MGHRA, CDR2 YSYEKL. This CDR3 comprises 16 residues. Deletions cut 1 base from V and 10 bases from J, with 20 bases between. CDR3 sequence: CASSQGAAVPTREQFF. CDR3 nucleotides: TGCGCCAGCAGCCAAGGCGCGGCGGTCCCTACGAGGGAGCAGTTCTTC.

The rearrangement joins TRBV2 to TRBJ2-6; D unresolved. Germline V lookup: CDR1 SNHLY, CDR2 FYNNEI. The CDR3 sequence is 16 residues long. The ends were cut back, 5 bases at V and 0 bases at J, with 11 bases in the middle. CDR3 in DNA: TGTGCCAGCAGTTCGACTCCGTACTCTGGGGCCAACGTCCTGACTTTC. Translated: CASSSTPYSGANVLTF.

The rearrangement joins TRBV2 to TRBJ1-1; D remains unclear. The CDR3 length is 13 residues. Trimming cost V 4 bases and J 0 bases, with 6 bases left between them. Germline V gives CDR1 SNHLY, CDR2 FYNNEI. Here the CDR3 reads CASSGTVNTEAFF. CDR3 coding DNA: TGTGCCAGCAGTGGGACGGTGAACACTGAAGCTTTCTTT.

J is TRBJ1-2 and V is TRBV5-4, with D tentatively TRBD1 (5 bases). Germline V gives CDR1 SGHNT, CDR2 YYREEE (reference sequence). CDR3 size: 14 residues. V was clipped by 4 bases and J by 4 bases, with 14 bases between them. The chain's CDR3 is CASSTSDSSYGYTF. The DNA of the CDR3 is TGTGCCAGCAGCACATCCGACAGCTCCTATGGCTACACCTTC.